What follows is one TCR beta chain and its context. This clone was observed a handful of times. This receptor's antigen is unknown. Base qualities are missing; no much larger clone stands one base away. This specimen comes from a study of blood T cell repertoires in COVID-19 (dated by TCRdb to 2018 to 2020). General notes on the study: Samples from collaborators originated in the United States, Italy and Spain and spanned both the acute and convalescent phases of COVID-19. Deeply sampled blood TCRbeta repertoires from subjects exposed to, actively infected with, or recovered from COVID-19 were included in the dataset. A freely available public database, intended as a resource for researchers studying the immune response to SARS-CoV-2, is where the repertoires were released. The samples were drawn from two sources: the first 160 participants of the ongoing ImmuneRACE study, and some 1,300 subjects contributed by 6 global collaborators. The sample metadata nearly always contained a de-identified subject ID, COVID-19 status, age in years and sex. The material from the prospective study consisted of cDNA or gDNA derived from T cells, B-cell-depleted T cells, or PBMCs. Where HLA class I and class II types were available, the types were taken from metadata supplied by the sample provider, not from assay-based typing. What the study reported, not specific to this receptor: The quantity of clinical and demographic metadata differed by source and by participant and was supplied without curation.

The CDR3 covers 14 residues, taking in both the cysteine and the phenylalanine. The kept DNA is CDR3 alone, 42 bases in frame from the first base. V loses 10 bases at its end and J loses 4 bases; junction bases beyond the gene matches: 8. Via the germline V gene, CDR1 is MDHEN and CDR2 SYDVKM. In the prospective study, participants were about 18 to 95 years old, resided in fewer than 25 geographic areas of the United States, and were enrolled through a virtual design. To assign participants to cohorts, the prospective study relied on clinical history that participants themselves reported in a screening survey and a study questionnaire. ImmuneRACE Cohort 3 recovered participants were defined by two consecutive negative NP/OP PCR tests, healthcare professional clearance, or symptom resolution. Mobile phlebotomists in the prospective study collected whole blood, serum and a nasopharyngeal or oropharyngeal swab from every participant. Additional blood draws and questionnaires over a roughly two-month period could optionally be provided by prospective study participants. Blood samples from the prospective study were shipped frozen or at room temperature prior to DNA extraction.

TCRbeta CDR3 regions were amplified from genomic DNA by means of the immunoSEQ Assay, a bias-controlled multiplex PCR. The original methods were these. Within the assay, amplification of reference gene primers was used to estimate how many nucleated cells each sample contained. To quantify the absolute abundance of each unique TCRbeta CDR3 rearrangement, sequence reads were collapsed and filtered. For each sample, productive Simpson clonality was calculated by taking the square root of Simpson's diversity index across productive rearrangements. Drawn from immuneACCESS, this table holds only the in-frame rearrangements with V and J called that TCRdb kept. Clones are partly lost; checked studies trace under half to an unresolved V gene and leave the rest unexplained. Clonal size and the V and J genes are those of that table, whereas D and trimming came from the DNA. Counted in this sample were roughly 150,000 clones; around 80% of them appeared once. The top ten hold about 8.6% of the sample.

The rearrangement combines TRBV28 with TRBJ2-7; TRBD2 agrees with 12 junctional bases. This clonotype was sampled from a woman between 45 and 65 years old who had recovered from COVID-19. Material: PBMCs or T cells enriched from blood (not recorded which). The CDR3 amino acid sequence is: CAIPGTSGLYEQYF. The nucleotide sequence is TGTGCCATCCCAGGGACTAGCGGGCTTTACGAGCAGTACTTC.